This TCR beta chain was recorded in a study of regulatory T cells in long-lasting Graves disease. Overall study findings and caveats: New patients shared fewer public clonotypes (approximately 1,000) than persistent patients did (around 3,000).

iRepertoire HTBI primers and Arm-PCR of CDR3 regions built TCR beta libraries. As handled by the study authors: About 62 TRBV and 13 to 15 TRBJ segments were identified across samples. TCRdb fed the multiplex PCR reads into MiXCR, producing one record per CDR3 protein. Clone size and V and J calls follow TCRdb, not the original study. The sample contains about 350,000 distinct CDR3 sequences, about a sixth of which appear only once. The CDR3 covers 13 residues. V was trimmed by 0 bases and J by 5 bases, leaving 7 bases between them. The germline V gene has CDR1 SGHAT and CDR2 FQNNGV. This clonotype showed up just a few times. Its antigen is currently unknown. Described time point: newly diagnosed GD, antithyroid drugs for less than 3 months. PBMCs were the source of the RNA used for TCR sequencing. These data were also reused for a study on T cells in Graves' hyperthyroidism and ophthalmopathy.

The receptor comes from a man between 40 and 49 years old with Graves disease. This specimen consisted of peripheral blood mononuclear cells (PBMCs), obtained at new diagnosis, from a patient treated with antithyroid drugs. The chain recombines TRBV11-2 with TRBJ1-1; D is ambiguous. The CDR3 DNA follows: TGTGCCAGCAGCTTAGATTCCTGGACTGAAGCTTTCTTT. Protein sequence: CASSLDSWTEAFF.